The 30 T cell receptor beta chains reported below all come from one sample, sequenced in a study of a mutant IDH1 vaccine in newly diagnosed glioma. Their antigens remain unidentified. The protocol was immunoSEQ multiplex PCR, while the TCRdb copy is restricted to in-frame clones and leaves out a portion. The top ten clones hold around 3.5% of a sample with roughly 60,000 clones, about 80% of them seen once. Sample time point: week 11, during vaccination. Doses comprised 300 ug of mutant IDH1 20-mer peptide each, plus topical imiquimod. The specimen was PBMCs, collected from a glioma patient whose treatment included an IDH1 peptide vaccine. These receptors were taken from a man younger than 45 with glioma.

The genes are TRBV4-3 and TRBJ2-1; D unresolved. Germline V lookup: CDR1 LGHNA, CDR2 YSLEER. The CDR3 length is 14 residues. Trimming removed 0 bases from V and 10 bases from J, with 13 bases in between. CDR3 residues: CASSQDHGAREQFF. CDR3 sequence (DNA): TGCGCCAGCAGCCAAGATCATGGCGCTCGGGAGCAGTTCTTC.

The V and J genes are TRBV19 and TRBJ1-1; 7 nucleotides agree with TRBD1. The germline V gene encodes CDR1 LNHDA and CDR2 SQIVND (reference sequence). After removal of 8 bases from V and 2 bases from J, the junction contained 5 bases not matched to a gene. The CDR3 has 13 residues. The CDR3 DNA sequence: TGTGCCAGTTCCGGGACAGCTAACACTGAAGCTTTCTTT. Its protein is CASSGTANTEAFF.

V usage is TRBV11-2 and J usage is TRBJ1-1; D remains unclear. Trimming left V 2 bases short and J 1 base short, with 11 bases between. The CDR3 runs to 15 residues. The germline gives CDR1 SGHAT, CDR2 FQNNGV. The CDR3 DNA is TGTGCCAGCAGCTTAATAGTGGATACGAACACTGAAGCTTTCTTT. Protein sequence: CASSLIVDTNTEAFF.

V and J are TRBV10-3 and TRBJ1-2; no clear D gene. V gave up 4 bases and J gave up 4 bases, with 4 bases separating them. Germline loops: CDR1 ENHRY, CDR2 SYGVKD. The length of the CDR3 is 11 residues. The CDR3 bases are TGTGCCATCAGTGGAAGCTATGGCTACACCTTC. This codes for CAISGSYGYTF.

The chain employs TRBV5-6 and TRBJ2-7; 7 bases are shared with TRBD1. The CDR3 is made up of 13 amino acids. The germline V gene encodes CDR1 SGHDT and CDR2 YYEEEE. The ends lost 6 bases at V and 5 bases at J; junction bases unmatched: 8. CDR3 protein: CASTLDRYHEQYF. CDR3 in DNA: TGTGCCAGCACCCTGGACAGGTACCACGAGCAGTACTTC.

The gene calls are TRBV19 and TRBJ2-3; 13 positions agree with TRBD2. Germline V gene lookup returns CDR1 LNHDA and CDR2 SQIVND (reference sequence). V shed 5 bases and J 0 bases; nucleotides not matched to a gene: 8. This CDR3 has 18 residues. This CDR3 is CASSGGTSGAPSTDTQYF. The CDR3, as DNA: TGTGCCAGTAGTGGAGGGACTAGCGGGGCCCCTAGCACAGATACGCAGTATTTT.

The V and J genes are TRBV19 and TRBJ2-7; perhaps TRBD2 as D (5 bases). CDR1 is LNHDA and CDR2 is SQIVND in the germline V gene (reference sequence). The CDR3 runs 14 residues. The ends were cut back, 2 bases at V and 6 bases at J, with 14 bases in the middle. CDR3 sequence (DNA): TGTGCCAGTAGTATACCCGGGAAAGAGGGCGAGCAGTACTTC. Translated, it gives CASSIPGKEGEQYF.

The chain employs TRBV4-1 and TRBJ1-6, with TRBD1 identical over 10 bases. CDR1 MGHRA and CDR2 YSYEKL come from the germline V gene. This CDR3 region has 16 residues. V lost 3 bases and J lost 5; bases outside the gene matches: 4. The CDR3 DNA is TGCGCCAGCAGCCAGCGACAGGGGGCTAATAATTCACCCCTCCACTTT. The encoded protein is CASSQRQGANNSPLHF.

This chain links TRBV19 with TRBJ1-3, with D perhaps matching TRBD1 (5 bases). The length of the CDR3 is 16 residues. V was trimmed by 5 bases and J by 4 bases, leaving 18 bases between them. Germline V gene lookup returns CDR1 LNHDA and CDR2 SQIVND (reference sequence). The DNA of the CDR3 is TGTGCCAGTAGTGTACGGGGCAGGATGGGAGGAAACACCATATATTTT. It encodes CASSVRGRMGGNTIYF. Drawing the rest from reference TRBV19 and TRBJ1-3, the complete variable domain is DGGITQSPKYLFRKEGQNVTLSCEQNLNHDAMYWYRQDPGQGLRLIYYSQIVNDFQKGDIAEGYSVSREKKESFPLTVTSAQKNPTAFYLCASSVRGRMGGNTIYFGEGSWLTVV.

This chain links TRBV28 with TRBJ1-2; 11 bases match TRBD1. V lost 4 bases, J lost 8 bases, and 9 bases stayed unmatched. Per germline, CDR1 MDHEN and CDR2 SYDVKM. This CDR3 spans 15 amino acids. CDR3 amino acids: CASSYPGTGGRGYTF. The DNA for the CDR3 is TGTGCCAGCAGTTACCCCGGGACAGGGGGACGAGGCTACACCTTC.

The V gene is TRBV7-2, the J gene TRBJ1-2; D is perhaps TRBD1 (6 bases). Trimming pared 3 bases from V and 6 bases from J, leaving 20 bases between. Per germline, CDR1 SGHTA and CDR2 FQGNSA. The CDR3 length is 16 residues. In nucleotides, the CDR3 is TGTGCCAGCAGCTTGGTAACTTACAGGGCATGGGATGGCTACACCTTC. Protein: CASSLVTYRAWDGYTF.

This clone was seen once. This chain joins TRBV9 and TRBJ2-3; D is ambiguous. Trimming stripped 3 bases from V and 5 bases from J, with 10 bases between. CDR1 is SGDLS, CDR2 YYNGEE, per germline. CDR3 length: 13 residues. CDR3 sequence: CASSASSGDTQYF. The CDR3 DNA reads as TGTGCCAGCAGCGCCTCATCGGGAGATACGCAGTATTTT.

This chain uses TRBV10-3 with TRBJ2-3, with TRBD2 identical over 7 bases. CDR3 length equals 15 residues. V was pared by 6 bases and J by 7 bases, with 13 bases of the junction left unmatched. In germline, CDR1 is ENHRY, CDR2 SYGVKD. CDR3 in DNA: TGTGCCATCAGCGCCACTGGCGGGAGAAAGAATACGCAGTATTTT. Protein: CAISATGGRKNTQYF.

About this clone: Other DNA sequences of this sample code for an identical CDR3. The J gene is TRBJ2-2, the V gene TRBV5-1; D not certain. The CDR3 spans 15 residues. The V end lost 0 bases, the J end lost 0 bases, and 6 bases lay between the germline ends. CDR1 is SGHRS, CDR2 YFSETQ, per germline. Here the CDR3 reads CASSLGQTNTGELFF. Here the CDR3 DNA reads TGCGCCAGCAGCTTGGGGCAGACGAACACCGGGGAGCTGTTTTTT.

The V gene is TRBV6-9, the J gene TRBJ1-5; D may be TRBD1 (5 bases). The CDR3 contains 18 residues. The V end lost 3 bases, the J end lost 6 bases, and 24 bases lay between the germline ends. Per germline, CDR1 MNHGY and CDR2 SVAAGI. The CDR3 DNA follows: TGTGCCAGCAGTTACCCTGGGGGAGGAGTAGTTTCCGGTCAGCCCCAGCATTTT. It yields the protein CASSYPGGGVVSGQPQHF.

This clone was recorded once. Written as DNA, the CDR3 is TGTGCCAGTAGTCAGGGGGCCCCCAATCAGCCCCAGCATTTT. It specifies CASSQGAPNQPQHF. The chain recombines TRBV19 with TRBJ1-5, with TRBD1 identical over 8 bases. The CDR3 has 14 amino acids. After removal of 5 bases from V and 3 bases from J, the junction contained 3 bases not matched to a gene. Germline values: CDR1 LNHDA, CDR2 SQIVND (reference sequence).

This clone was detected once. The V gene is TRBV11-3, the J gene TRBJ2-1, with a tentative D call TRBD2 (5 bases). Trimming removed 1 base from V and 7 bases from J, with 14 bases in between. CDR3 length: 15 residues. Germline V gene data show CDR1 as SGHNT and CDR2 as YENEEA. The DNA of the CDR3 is TGTGCCAGCAGCTTAGGACTATCGAGAGGGAATGAGCAGTTCTTC. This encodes CASSLGLSRGNEQFF.

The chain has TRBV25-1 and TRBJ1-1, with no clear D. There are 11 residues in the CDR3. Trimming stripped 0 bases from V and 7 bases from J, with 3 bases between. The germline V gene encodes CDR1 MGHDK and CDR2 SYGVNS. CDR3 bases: TGTGCCAGCAGTGAATACGGTGAAGCTTTCTTT. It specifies CASSEYGEAFF.

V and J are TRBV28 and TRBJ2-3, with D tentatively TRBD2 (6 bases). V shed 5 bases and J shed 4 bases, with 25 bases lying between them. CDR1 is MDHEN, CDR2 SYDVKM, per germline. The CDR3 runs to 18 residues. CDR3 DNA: TGTGCCAGCAGTGTCGACTGGCGGCCCAGGAAGCGGGCAGATACGCAGTATTTT. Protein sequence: CASSVDWRPRKRADTQYF.

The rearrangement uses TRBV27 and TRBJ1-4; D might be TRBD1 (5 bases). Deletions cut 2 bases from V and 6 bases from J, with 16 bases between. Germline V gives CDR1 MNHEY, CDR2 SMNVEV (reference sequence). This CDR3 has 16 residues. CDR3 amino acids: CASSLDGGTGDEKLFF. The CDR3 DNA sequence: TGTGCCAGCAGTTTAGATGGTGGGACCGGGGATGAAAAACTGTTTTTT.

The CDR3 here is CASSLVRQGDTGELFF. The DNA of the CDR3 is TGTGCCAGCAGCTTAGTGAGGCAGGGGGACACCGGGGAGCTGTTTTTT. The V and J genes are TRBV5-6 and TRBJ2-2; 7 bases are shared with TRBD1. From germline, CDR1 is SGHDT and CDR2 YYEEEE. The V gene end was trimmed by 2 bases and the J gene end by 3 bases; junction bases not matched to a gene: 7. CDR3 length: 16 residues.

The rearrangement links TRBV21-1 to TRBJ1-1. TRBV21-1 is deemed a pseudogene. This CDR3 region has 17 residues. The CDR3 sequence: CASSKRKVSMRSTEAFF. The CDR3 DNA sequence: TGTGCCAGCAGCAAAAGAAAGGTATCTATGAGGAGTACTGAAGCTTTCTTT.

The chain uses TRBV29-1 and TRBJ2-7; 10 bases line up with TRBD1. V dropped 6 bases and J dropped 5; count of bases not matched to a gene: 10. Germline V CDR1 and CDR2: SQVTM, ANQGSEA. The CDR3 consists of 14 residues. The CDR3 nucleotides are TGCAGCGTCGTCCGGGACAGGGGAGTGAACGAGCAGTACTTC. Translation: CSVVRDRGVNEQYF.

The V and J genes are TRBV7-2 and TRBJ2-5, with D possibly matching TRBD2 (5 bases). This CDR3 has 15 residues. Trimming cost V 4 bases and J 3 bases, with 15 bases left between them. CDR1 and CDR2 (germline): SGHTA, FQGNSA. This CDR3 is CASSWETQKEETQYF. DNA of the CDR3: TGTGCCAGCAGCTGGGAGACTCAAAAGGAAGAGACCCAGTACTTC. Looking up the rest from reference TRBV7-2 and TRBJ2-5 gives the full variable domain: GAGVSQSPSNKVTEKGKDVELRCDPISGHTALYWYRQSLGQGLEFLIYFQGNSAPDKSGLPSDRFSAERTGGSVSTLTIQRTQQEDSAVYLCASSWETQKEETQYFGPGTRLLVL.

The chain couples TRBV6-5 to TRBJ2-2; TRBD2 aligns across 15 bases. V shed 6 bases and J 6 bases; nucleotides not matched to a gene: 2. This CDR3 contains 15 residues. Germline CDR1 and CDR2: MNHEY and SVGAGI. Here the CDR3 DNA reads TGTGCCAGCAGAAGGACTAGCGGGGGGGCCGGGGAGCTGTTTTTT. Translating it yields CASRRTSGGAGELFF.

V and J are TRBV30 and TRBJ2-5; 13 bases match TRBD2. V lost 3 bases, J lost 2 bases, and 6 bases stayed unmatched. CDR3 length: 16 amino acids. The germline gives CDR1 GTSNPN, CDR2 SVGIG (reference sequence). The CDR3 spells CAWSPGLAGKQETQYF. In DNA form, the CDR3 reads TGTGCCTGGAGCCCGGGACTAGCGGGGAAACAAGAGACCCAGTACTTC.

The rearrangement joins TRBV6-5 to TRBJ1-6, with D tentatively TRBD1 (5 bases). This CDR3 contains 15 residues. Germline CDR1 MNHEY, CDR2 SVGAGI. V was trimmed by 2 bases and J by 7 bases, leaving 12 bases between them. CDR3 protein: CASSYTPGANSPLHF. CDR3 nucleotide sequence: TGTGCCAGCAGTTACACCCCCGGGGCAAATTCACCCCTCCACTTT.

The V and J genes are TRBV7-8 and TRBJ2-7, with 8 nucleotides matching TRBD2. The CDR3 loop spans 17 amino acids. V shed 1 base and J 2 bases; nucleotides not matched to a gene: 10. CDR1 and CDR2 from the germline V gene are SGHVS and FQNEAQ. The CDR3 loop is CASSLGIPGLDPYEQYF. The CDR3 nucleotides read TGTGCCAGCAGCTTAGGTATTCCGGGACTAGATCCCTACGAGCAGTACTTC.

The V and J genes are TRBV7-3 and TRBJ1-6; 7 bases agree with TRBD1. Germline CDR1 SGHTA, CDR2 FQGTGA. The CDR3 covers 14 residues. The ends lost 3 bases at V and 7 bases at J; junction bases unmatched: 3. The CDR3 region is CASSFDRVNSPLHF. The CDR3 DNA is TGTGCCAGCAGCTTCGACAGGGTCAATTCACCCCTCCACTTT.

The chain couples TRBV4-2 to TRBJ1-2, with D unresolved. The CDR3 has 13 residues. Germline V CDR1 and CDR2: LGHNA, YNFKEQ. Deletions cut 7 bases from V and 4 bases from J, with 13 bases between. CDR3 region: CASNLGGSYGYTF. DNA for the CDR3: TGTGCCAGCAACCTTGGAGGATCCTATGGCTACACCTTC.